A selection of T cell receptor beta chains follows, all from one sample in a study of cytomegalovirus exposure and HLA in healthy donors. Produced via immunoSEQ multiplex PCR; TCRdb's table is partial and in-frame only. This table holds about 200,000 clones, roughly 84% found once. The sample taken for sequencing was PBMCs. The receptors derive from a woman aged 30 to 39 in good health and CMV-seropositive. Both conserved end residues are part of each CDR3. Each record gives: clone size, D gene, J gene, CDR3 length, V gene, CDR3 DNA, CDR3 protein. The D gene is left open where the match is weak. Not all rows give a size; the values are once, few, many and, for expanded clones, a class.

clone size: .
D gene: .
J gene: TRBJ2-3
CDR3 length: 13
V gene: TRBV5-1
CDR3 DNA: TGCGCCAGCAGCTTTAGCGGCACAGATACGCAGTATTTT
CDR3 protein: CASSFSGTDTQYF

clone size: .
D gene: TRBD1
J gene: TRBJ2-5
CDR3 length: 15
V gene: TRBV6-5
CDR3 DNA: TGTGCCAGCAGCAGACAGGGGGCGAAAAAAGAGACCCAGTACTTC
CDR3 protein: CASSRQGAKKETQYF

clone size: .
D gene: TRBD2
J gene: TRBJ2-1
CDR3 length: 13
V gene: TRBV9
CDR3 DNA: TGTGCCAGCAGTCCAGGACTAGCGGACGAGCAGTTCTTC
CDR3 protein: CASSPGLADEQFF

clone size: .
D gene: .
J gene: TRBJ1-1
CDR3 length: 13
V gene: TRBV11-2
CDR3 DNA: TGTGCCAGCAGCATCAAAGGGGACACTGAAGCTTTCTTT
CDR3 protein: CASSIKGDTEAFF

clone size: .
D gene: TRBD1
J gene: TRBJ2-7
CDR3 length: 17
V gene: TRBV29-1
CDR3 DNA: TGCAGCGTTCTAACTGCAACGGGACAGGGGGTAGGGTACGAGCAGTACTTC
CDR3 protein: CSVLTATGQGVGYEQYF

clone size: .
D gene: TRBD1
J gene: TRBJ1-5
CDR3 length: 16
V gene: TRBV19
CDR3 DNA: TGTGCCAGTAGTCTACTCTCCGGGACAGGGGAGCAGCCCCAGCATTTT
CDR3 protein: CASSLLSGTGEQPQHF

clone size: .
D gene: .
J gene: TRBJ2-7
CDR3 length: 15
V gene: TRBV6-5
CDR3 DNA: TGTGCCAGCAGTAGGACGCAGGGGGGTTCCTACGAGCAGTACTTC
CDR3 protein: CASSRTQGGSYEQYF

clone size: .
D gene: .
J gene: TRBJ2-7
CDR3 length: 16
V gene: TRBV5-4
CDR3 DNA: TGTGCCAGCAGCGTAGGACGCCCGGAGGCTTCCTACGAGCAGTACTTC
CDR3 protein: CASSVGRPEASYEQYF

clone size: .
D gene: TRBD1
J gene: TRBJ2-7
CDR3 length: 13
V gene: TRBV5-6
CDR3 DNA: TGTGCCAGCAGCTGGGACAGGTCCTACGAGCAGTACTTC
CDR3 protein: CASSWDRSYEQYF

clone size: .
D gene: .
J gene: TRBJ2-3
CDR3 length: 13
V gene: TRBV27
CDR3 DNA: TGTGCCAGCCGCGCCCAAACCGCAGATACGCAGTATTTT
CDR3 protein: CASRAQTADTQYF

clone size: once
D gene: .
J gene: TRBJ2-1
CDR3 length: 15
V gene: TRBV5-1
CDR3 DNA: TGCGCCAGCAGCTTGGGCGGGACGTCCTACAATGAGCAGTTCTTC
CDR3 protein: CASSLGGTSYNEQFF

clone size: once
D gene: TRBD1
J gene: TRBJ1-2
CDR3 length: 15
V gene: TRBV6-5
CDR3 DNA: TGTGCCAGCAGACCACAACAGGGGGCTGGCTATGGCTACACCTTC
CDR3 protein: CASRPQQGAGYGYTF

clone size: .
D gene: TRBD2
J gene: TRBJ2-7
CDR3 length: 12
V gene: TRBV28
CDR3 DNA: TGTGCCAGCGAGACTAGCGGATACGAGCAGTACTTC
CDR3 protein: CASETSGYEQYF

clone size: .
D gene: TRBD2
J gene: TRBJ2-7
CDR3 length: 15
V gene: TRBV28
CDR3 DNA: TGTGCCAGCAGTTTCGAGGGAGCGGGAGTGGGTGAGCAGTACTTC
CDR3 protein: CASSFEGAGVGEQYF

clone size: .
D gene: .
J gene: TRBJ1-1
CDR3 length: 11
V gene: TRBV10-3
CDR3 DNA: TGTGCCATCAGTCGGGACACTGAAGCTTTCTTT
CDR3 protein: CAISRDTEAFF

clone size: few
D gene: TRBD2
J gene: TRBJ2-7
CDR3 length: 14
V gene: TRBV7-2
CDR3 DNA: TGTGCCAGCAGCTTTAGTCGGGAGGGGAACGAGCAGTACTTC
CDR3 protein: CASSFSREGNEQYF

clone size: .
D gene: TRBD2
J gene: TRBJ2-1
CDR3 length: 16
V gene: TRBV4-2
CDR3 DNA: TGTGCCAGCAGCCAAGACTTCGCGGGAGAACGGAATGAGCAGTTCTTC
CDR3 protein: CASSQDFAGERNEQFF

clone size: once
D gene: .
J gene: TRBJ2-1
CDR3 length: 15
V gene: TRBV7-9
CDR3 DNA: TGTGCCAGCATCCCGGGGGGGACAGTATACAATGAGCAGTTCTTC
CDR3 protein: CASIPGGTVYNEQFF